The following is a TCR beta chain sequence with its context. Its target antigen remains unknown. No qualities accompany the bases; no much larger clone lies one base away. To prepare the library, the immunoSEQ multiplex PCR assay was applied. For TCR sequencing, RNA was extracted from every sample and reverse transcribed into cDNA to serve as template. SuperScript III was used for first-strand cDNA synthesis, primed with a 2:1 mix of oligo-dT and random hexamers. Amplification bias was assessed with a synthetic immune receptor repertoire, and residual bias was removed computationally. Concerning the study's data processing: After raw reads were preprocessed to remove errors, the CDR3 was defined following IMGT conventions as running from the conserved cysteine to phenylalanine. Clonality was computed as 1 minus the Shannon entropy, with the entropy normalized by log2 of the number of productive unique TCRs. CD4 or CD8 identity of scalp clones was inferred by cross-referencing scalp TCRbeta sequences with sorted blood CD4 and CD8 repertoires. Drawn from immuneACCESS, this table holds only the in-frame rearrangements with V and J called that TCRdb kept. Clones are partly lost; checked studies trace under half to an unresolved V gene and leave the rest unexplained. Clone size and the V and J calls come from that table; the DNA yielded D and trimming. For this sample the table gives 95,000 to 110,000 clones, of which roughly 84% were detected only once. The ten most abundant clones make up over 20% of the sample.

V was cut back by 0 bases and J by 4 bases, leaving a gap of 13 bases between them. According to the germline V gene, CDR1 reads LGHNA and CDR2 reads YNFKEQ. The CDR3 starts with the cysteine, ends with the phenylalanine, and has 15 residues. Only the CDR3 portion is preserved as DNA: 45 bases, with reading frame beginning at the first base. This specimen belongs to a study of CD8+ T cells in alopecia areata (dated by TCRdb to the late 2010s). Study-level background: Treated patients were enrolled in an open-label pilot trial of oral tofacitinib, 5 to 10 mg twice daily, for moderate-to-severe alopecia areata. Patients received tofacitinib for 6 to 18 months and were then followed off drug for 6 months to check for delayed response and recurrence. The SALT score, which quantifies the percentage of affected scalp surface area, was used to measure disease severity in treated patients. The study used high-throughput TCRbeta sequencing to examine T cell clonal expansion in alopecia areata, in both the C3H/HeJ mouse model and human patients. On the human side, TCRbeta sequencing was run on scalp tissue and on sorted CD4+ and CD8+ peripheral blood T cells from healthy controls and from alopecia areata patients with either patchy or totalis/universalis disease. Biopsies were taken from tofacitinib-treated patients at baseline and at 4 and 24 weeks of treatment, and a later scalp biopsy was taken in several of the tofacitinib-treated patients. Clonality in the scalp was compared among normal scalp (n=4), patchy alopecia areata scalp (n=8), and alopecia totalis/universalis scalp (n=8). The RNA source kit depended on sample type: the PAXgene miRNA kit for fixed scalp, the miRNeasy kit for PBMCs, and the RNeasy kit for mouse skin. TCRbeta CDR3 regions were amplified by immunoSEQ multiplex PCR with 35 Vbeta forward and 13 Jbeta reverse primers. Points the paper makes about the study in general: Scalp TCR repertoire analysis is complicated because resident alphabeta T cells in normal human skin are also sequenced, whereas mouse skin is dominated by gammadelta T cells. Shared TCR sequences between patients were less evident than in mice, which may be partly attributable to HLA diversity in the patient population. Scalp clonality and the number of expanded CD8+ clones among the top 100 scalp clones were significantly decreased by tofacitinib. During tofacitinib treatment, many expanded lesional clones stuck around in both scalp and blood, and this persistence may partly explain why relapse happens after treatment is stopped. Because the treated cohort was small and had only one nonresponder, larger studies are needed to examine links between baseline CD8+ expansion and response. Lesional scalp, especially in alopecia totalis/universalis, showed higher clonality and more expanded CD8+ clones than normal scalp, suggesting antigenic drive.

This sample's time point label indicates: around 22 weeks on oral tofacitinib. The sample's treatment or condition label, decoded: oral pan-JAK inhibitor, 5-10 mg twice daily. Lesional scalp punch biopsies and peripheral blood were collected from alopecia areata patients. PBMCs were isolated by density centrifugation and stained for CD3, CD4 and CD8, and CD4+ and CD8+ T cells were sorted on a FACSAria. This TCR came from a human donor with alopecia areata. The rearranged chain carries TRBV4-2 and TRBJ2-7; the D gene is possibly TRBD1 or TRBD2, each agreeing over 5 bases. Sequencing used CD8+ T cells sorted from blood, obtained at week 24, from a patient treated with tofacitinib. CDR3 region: CASSQDGTVGYEQYF. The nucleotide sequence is TGTGCCAGCAGCCAAGATGGGACCGTCGGGTACGAGCAGTACTTC.